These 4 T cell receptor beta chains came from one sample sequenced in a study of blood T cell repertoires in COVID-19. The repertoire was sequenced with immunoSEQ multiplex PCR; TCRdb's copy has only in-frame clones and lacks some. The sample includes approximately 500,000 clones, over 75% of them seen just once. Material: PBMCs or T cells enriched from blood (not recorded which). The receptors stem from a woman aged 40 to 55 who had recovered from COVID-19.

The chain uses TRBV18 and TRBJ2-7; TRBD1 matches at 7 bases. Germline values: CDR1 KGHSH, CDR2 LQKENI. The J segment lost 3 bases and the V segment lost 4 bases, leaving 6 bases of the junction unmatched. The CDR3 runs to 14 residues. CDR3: CASSHPDRNYEQYF. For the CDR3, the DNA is TGTGCCAGCTCACATCCGGACAGGAACTACGAGCAGTACTTC.

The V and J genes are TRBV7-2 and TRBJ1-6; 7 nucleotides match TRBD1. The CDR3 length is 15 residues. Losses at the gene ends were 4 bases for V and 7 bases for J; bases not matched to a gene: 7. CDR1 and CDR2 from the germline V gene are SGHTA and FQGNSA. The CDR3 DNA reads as TGTGCCAGCAGCTCGGCCGGGACAGAGAATTCACCCCTCCACTTT. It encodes CASSSAGTENSPLHF. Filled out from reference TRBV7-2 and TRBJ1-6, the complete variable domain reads GAGVSQSPSNKVTEKGKDVELRCDPISGHTALYWYRQSLGQGLEFLIYFQGNSAPDKSGLPSDRFSAERTGGSVSTLTIQRTQQEDSAVYLCASSSAGTENSPLHFGNGTRLTVT.

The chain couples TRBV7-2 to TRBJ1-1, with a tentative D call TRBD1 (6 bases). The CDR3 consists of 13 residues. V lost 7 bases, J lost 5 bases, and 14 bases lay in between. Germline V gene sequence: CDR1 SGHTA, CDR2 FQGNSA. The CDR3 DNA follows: TGTGCCAGCACCCGGGACACCTATACTGAAGCTTTCTTT. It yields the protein CASTRDTYTEAFF.

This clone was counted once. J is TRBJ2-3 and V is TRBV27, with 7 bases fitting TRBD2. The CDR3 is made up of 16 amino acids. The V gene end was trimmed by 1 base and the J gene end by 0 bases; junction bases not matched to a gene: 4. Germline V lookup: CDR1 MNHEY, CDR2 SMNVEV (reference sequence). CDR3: CASSLFLAASTDTQYF. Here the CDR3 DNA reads TGTGCCAGCAGTTTATTCCTAGCGGCTAGCACAGATACGCAGTATTTT.